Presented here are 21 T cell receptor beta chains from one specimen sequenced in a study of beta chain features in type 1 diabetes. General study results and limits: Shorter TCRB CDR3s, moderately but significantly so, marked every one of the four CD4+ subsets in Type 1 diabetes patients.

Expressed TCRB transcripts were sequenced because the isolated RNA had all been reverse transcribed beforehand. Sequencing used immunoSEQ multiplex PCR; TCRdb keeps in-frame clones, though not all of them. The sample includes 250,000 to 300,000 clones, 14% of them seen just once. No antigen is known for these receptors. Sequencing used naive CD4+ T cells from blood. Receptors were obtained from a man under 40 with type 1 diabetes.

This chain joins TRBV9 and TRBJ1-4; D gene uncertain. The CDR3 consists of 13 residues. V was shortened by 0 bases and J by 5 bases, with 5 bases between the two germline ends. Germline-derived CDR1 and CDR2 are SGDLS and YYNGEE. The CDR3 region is CASSVDQNEKLFF. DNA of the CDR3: TGTGCCAGCAGCGTAGATCAGAATGAAAAACTGTTTTTT.

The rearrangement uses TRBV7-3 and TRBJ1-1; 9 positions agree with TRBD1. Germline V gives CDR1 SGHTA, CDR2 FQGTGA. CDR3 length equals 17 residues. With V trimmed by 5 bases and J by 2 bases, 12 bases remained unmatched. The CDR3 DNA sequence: TGTGCCAGCAGCCTAGACGGACAGGGGTGGTCAAACACTGAAGCTTTCTTT. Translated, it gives CASSLDGQGWSNTEAFF.

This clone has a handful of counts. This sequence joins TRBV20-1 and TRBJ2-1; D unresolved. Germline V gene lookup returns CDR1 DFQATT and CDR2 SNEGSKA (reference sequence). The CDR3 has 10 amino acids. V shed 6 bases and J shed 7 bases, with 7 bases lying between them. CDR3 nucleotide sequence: TGCAGTGCAATTTTAAATGAGCAGTTCTTC. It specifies CSAILNEQFF.

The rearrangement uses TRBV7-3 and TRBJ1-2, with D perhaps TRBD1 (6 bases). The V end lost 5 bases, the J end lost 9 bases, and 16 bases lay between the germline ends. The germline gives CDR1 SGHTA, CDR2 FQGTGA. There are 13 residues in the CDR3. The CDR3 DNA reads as TGTGCCAGCAGCGCAGACAGGCTAGAGCGCTACACCTTC. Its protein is CASSADRLERYTF.

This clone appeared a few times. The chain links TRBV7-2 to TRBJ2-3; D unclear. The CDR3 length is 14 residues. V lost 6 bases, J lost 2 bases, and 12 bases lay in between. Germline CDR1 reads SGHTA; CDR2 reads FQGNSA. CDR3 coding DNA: TGTGCCAGCAGAAACAACTACCACACAGATACGCAGTATTTT. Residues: CASRNNYHTDTQYF.

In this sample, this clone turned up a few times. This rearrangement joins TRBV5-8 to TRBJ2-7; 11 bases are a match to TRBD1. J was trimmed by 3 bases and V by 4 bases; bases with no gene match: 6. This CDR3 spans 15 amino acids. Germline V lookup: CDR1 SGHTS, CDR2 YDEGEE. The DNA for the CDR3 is TGTGCCAGCAGCCAAGGGACAGGGGGGATCTACGAGCAGTACTTC. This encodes CASSQGTGGIYEQYF.

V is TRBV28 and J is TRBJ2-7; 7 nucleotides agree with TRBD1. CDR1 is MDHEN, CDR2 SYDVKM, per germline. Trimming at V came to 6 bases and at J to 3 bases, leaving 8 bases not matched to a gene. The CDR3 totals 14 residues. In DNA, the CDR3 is TGTGCCAGCAGGCCGGGACAGAGAAGCTACGAGCAGTACTTC. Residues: CASRPGQRSYEQYF.

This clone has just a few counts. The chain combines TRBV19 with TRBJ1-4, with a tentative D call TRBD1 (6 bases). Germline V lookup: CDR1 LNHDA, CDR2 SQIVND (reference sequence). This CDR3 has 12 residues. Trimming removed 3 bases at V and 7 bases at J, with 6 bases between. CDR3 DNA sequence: TGTGCCAGTAGTATGGGGGCTGAAAAACTGTTTTTT. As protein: CASSMGAEKLFF. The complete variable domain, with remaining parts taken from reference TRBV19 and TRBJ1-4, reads DGGITQSPKYLFRKEGQNVTLSCEQNLNHDAMYWYRQDPGQGLRLIYYSQIVNDFQKGDIAEGYSVSREKKESFPLTVTSAQKNPTAFYLCASSMGAEKLFFGSGTQLSVL.

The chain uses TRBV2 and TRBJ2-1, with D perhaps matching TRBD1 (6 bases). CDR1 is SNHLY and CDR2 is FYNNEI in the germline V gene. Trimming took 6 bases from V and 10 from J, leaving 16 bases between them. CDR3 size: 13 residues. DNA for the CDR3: TGTGCCAGCAGCGTACAGGGTATAGGAGAGCAGTTCTTC. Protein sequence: CASSVQGIGEQFF.

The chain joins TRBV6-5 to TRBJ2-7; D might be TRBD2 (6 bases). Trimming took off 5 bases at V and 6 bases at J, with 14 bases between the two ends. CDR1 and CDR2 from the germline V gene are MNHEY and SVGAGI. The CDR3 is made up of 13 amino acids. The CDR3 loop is CASSEREKAEQYF. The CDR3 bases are TGTGCCAGCAGTGAACGGGAGAAGGCCGAGCAGTACTTC.

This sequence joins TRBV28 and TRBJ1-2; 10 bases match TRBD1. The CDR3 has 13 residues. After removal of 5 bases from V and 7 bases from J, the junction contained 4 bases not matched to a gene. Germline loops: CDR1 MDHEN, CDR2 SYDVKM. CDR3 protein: CASSLDRGLGYTF. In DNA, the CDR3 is TGTGCCAGCAGTCTCGACAGGGGGCTTGGCTACACCTTC.

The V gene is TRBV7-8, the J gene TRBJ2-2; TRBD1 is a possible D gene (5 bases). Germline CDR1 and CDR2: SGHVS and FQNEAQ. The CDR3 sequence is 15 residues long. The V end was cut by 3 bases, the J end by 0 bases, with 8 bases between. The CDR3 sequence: CASSFQGANTGELFF. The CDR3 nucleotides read TGTGCCAGCAGCTTCCAGGGTGCGAACACCGGGGAGCTGTTTTTT.

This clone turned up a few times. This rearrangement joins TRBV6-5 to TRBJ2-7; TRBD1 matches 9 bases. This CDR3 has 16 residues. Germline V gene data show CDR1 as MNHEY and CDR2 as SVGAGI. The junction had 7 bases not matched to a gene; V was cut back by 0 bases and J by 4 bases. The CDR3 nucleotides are TGTGCCAGCAGTTACTCGGTTTTGGGACAGGGTTACGAGCAGTACTTC. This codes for CASSYSVLGQGYEQYF.

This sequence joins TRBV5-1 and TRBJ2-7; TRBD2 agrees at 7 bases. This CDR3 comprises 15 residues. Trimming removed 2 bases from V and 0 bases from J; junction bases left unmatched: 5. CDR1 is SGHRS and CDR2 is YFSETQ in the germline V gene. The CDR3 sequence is CASSLEGGSSYEQYF. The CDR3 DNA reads TGCGCCAGCAGCTTAGAAGGCGGGAGCTCCTACGAGCAGTACTTC.

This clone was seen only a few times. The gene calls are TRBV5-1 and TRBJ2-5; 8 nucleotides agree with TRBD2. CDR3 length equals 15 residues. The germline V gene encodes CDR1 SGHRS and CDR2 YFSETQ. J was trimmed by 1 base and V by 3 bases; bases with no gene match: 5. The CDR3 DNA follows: TGCGCCAGCAGCTCCGGGAGGGGCCCCCAAGAGACCCAGTACTTC. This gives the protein CASSSGRGPQETQYF.

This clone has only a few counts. The CDR3 reads CASSDPDSQFF. The DNA of the CDR3 is TGTGCCAGCAGTGACCCGGACTCCCAGTTCTTC. This rearrangement joins TRBV28 to TRBJ2-1; maybe TRBD2 (5 bases). Germline V gene sequence: CDR1 MDHEN, CDR2 SYDVKM. Trimming pared 5 bases from V and 13 bases from J, leaving 12 bases between. CDR3 length equals 11 residues.

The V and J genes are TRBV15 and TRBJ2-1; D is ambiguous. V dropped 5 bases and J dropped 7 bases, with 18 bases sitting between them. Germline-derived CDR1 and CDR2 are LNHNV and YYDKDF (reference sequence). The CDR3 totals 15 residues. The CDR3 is CATSPPWALSNEQFF. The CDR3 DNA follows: TGTGCCACCAGCCCGCCCTGGGCTCTTTCTAATGAGCAGTTCTTC.

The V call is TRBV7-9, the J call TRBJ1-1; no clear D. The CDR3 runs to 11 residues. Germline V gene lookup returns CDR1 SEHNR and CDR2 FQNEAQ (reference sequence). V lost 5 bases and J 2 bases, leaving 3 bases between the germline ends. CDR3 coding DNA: TGTGCCAGCAGCCTTAACACTGAAGCTTTCTTT. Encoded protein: CASSLNTEAFF.

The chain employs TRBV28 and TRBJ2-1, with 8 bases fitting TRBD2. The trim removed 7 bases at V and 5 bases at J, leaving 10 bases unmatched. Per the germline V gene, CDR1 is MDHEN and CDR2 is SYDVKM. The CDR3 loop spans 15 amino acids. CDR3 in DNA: TGTGCCAGCACCTCCAGCGGGAGACCCAACAATGAGCAGTTCTTC. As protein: CASTSSGRPNNEQFF.

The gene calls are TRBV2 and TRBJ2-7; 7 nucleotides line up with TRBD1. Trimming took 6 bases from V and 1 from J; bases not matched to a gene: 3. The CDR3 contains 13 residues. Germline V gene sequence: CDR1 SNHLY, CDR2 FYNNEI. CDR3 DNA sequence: TGTGCCAGCAGAGCGACAGGGTCCTACGAGCAGTACTTC. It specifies CASRATGSYEQYF.

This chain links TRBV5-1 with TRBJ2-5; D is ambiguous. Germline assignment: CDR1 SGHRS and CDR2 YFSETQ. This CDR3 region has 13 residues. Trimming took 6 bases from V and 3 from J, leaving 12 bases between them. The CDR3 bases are TGCGCCAGCATCCGCTACGGTGAAGAGACCCAGTACTTC. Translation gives CASIRYGEETQYF. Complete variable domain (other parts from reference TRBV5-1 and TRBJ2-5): KAGVTQTPRYLIKTRGQQVTLSCSPISGHRSVSWYQQTPGQGLQFLFEYFSETQRNKGNFPGRFSGRQFSNSRSEMNVSTLELGDSALYLCASIRYGEETQYFGPGTRLLVL.